This entry describes one TCR beta chain. What antigen it recognizes has not been identified. No base quality information exists; no much larger clone differs at one position. From each donor, a single peripheral blood sample of about 120 mL on average was drawn into heparinised tubes. A BD FACSAria II and a panel including CD45RO, CCR7, CD25, CD127, CD95 and CD27 were used to sort naive, central memory, regulatory and stem cell-like memory CD4+ T cells. A purity above 98% was achieved for all sorted populations. PBMCs were separated immediately by Lymphoprep density gradient centrifugation and were stained directly, without being cultured. Samples were stained and sorted in pairs, with one healthy donor and one patient per experiment, so that batch effects were minimized. The High Capacity cDNA Reverse Transcription Kit was used to reverse transcribe all of the isolated RNA, meaning that expressed TCRB transcripts were what got sequenced. Naive, central memory and regulatory T cell samples underwent deep immunoSEQ sequencing, averaging around 4 million total reads per sample. Sorted cells were lysed in RLT buffer, and RNA was extracted using DNase-treated RNeasy Micro or Mini kits according to cell number. Each cell subset was processed separately to prevent cross-contamination, with patient and healthy donor samples processed together. Using the immunoSEQ multiplex PCR, TCRB sequences were amplified from cDNA into 87-bp fragments spanning the CDR3 region. Sequencing of the amplicons was performed on the Illumina HiSeq platform. As for how the authors treated the data: PCR bias was corrected computationally using synthetic template baselines, and reads within Hamming distance 2 were collapsed, with unmergeable singletons discarded. Reads were aligned against IMGT to assign V, D and J genes, CDR3 length and insertions or deletions at six rearrangement sites. Within each subset, clonotype counts were normalized to the number of sorted cells before true diversity and Gini coefficients were calculated with the tcR R package. Repertoire sharing was quantified using the overlap coefficient calculated on TCRB nucleotide sequences. Out-of-frame TCRB sequences from naive cells were analyzed to stand in for the pre-selection repertoire. This is the immuneACCESS table as TCRdb keeps it, with only in-frame sequences that have V and J called. A part of the clones is gone; compared with another copy, unresolved V genes explain less than half, and the rest is unexplained. That table furnishes V, J and clone size, whereas the DNA furnished D and trimming. The sample includes around 240,000 clones, with roughly 17% observed a single time. Clones ranked in the top ten supply about 0.092% of the sample.

This entry belongs to a study of beta chain features in type 1 diabetes (dated by TCRdb to between 2018 and 2020). About the investigation overall: Patients and healthy donors did not differ in mean age, gender distribution, total cell number or subset yield. Regulatory and stem cell-like memory subsets were obtained from only 8 patients and about 8 healthy donors, while naive and central memory subsets were obtained from all 30 or so donors. In the study, TCRB repertoires of sorted circulating CD4+ T cell subsets from recently diagnosed type 1 diabetes patients were compared with those of matched healthy donors. Across all samples, 107,917,701 sorted cells were examined, and cell number per subset correlated strongly with RNA yield.

Findings and caveats that apply to the study as a whole: Type 1 diabetes patients showed a moderate but significant shortening of TCRB CDR3 length in all four CD4+ subsets. Because cDNA was sequenced instead of genomic DNA, activated cells with high expression could be over-represented, although the groups did not differ in activation or CD3 levels. Because small numbers of individuals were included in the HLA sub-analyses, any influence of HLA type on TCRB rearrangement was left unresolved. Naive, central memory and regulatory TCRB repertoires appeared more similar among patients than among healthy donors. Shorter templates might be favored by PCR, yet because patient and control samples were amplified and corrected together, any such skew would affect both groups equally. At VDJ recombination sites, patients with type 1 diabetes made fewer insertions and deleted more nucleotides, a pattern implying thymic rearrangement abnormalities.

V is shortened by 6 bases, J by 10 bases, and the region joining them spans 19 bases. Reading from cysteine to phenylalanine, the CDR3 counts 14 amino acids. The kept DNA is CDR3 alone, 42 bases in frame from the first base. Recombination connected TRBV23-1 to TRBJ2-1, with the D gene not confidently named. TRBV23-1 is given ORF status, its function remaining uncertain. This TCR came from a man between 25 and 39 years old with type 1 diabetes. Sequencing was performed on naive CD4+ T cells from blood. The sample's cell subset or site, from its label and the paper: true naive CD4+ T cells. The CDR3 has the sequence CASSRLLDGPEQFF. The sequence in DNA is TGCGCCAGCAGCCGACTCCTTGATGGACCAGAGCAGTTCTTC.